The clone carrying this T cell receptor (beta chain) occurred a few times. Its antigen remains unknown. This sample stems from a study of post-analysis software for immune sequencing data. Study background: Disease trajectories encompassed relapsing-remitting, secondary progressive and progressive-relapsing multiple sclerosis. Study observations and caveats: Controls showed lower frequencies than patients for roughly five TRBV segments, and TRBV5-6, TRBV5-1 and TRBV20-1 were among these. Among multiple sclerosis patients, normalized Chao1 diversity was significantly below that of controls.

The CDR3 is 18 residues long. V shed 3 bases and J shed 2 bases, with 17 bases lying between them. Looked up from germline, CDR1 is PRHDT and CDR2 is FYEKMQ (reference sequence). Unique-molecular-identifier-tagged TCR beta cDNA libraries were used. TCRdb used MiXCR to reprocess the PCR reads, holding one entry per CDR3 protein. The data show roughly 600,000 distinct CDR3 sequences, 44% seen once. The chain couples TRBV13 to TRBJ2-6, with no clear D. This receptor was taken from a girl aged 5-17 years with multiple sclerosis. Sequenced material: blood. CDR3 sequence (DNA): TGTGCCAGCAGCTTTCCGGGTCCTTTTCGGACTGGGGCCAACGTCCTGACTTTC. Protein: CASSFPGPFRTGANVLTF.